This paragraph reports one TCR beta chain. V lost 3 bases, J lost 4 bases, and 13 bases lay in between. The CDR3 covers 14 residues. CDR1 and CDR2 from the germline V gene are SGHRS and YFSETQ. Time point indicated: pretreatment peripheral blood. These data originate in a study of PD-L1 blockade in urothelial cancer. Turning to the study itself: Patients' prior chemotherapy regimens numbered 0 to 3. Specimens of blood held a median count of roughly 150,000 T cells.

Measured with immunoSEQ multiplex PCR; TCRdb has only the in-frame clones, and not every one. The data contain over 75,000 clones, more than 80% of them singletons. The TCR originated in a woman of 80 years or more with urothelial cancer. The chain carries TRBV5-1 and TRBJ1-2; tentative D call: TRBD1 (6 bases). This material consisted of PBMCs, taken around atezolizumab (anti-PD-L1) treatment. This chain's CDR3 is CASSSTGRGYGYTF. CDR3 bases: TGCGCCAGCAGCTCCACAGGGAGAGGCTATGGCTACACCTTC.